Presented here are 3 T cell receptor beta chains from one specimen sequenced in a study of T cells in Graves' hyperthyroidism and ophthalmopathy. The TCR beta CDR3 regions underwent amplification using RNA transcripts as the source. A first-round RT-PCR of the TCR CDR3 used the HTBI primer set. TCRdb re-analysed the multiplex PCR reads in MiXCR, keeping a single row per CDR3 protein. The sample carries 500,000 or so distinct CDR3 sequences, 17% recorded once. Material: blood. These receptors were obtained from a woman between 18 and 29 years old with Graves' ophthalmopathy.

This clonotype was observed a handful of times. The chain employs TRBV6-5 and TRBJ1-6; D may be TRBD1 (5 bases). Between the trimmed V and J ends, which lost 4 bases and 7 bases, there was a span of 20 bases. Germline CDR1 is MNHEY and CDR2 is SVGAGI. This CDR3 comprises 17 residues. The CDR3: CASSSRPPAGVNSPLHF. The DNA for the CDR3 is TGTGCCAGCAGTTCCCGACCCCCGGCGGGGGTGAATTCACCCCTCCACTTT.

This clonotype was seen a few times. The CDR3 sequence: CASSRDRVKTGELFF. The CDR3 region has the DNA TGTGCCAGCAGCCGGGACAGGGTTAAGACCGGGGAGCTGTTTTTT. The gene calls are TRBV7-6 and TRBJ2-2, with 9 bases aligning to TRBD1. J was trimmed by 5 bases and V by 5 bases; bases with no gene match: 6. The germline V gene encodes CDR1 SGHVS and CDR2 FNYEAQ. The CDR3 spans 15 residues.

The V gene is TRBV3-1, the J gene TRBJ2-3, with TRBD2 identical over 10 bases. The CDR3 contains 22 residues. The V gene's germline CDR1 is LGHDT and CDR2 YNNKEL (reference sequence). V gave up 0 bases and J gave up 0 bases; unmatched junction bases: 18. The CDR3 loop reads CASSQDPIKLAGSHYSTDTQYF. For the CDR3, the DNA is TGTGCCAGCAGCCAAGACCCTATAAAACTAGCGGGGAGTCACTATAGCACAGATACGCAGTATTTT.